These T cell receptor beta chains were read from a single sample in a study of CD8+ T cells in alopecia areata. TCRdb's table, derived via immunoSEQ multiplex PCR, lists solely in-frame clones and lacks some. The sample lists 200,000 to 250,000 clones; about 53% were seen once. Sequenced here: CD4+ T cells sorted from blood, sampled at week 0. These receptors were taken from a human donor with alopecia areata. CDR3s include the opening cysteine and the closing phenylalanine or tryptophan. A D gene is named only where the DNA matches it firmly. Size values are once, few and many counts, or a class for expanded clones, and some rows have none.

j_call clone_size v_call d_call cdr3_aa cdr3_nt
TRBJ2-7 - TRBV7-2 TRBD2 CASSLALAGGREQYF TGTGCCAGCAGCTTAGCACTAGCGGGAGGGCGTGAGCAGTACTTC
TRBJ2-7 - TRBV6-5 - CASSVSRSSYEQYF TGTGCCAGCAGTGTGTCCCGGAGCTCCTACGAGCAGTACTTC
TRBJ2-5 - TRBV18 - CASSPRQTKETQYF TGTGCCAGCTCACCTAGACAGACGAAAGAGACCCAGTACTTC
TRBJ1-2 - TRBV30 - CAWSVIQTNYGYTF TGTGCCTGGAGTGTAATACAGACTAACTATGGCTACACCTTC
TRBJ2-1 few TRBV29-1 - CSVGSNEQFF TGCAGCGTTGGGTCCAATGAGCAGTTCTTC
TRBJ2-2 once TRBV9 TRBD2 CASSVGLAGGPEGELFF TGTGCCAGCAGCGTTGGACTAGCGGGAGGGCCGGAGGGGGAGCTGTTTTTT
TRBJ2-1 - TRBV11-3 TRBD1 CASSLGGQGPYNEQFF TGTGCCAGCAGCTTAGGGGGACAGGGGCCTTACAATGAGCAGTTCTTC
TRBJ2-1 - TRBV19 - CASSQQVSSYNEQFF TGTGCCAGTAGCCAACAGGTGAGCTCCTACAATGAGCAGTTCTTC
TRBJ2-7 many TRBV5-1 TRBD2 CASSREPTSGTTEQYF TGCGCCAGCAGCCGCGAACCGACTAGCGGGACCACCGAGCAGTACTTC
TRBJ1-5 - TRBV7-6 TRBD1 CATSSGTGGWNQPQHF TGTGCCACCTCATCCGGGACAGGGGGCTGGAATCAGCCCCAGCATTTT
TRBJ1-2 - TRBV27 TRBD1 CASRATGGIYGYTF TGTGCCAGCAGGGCGACAGGGGGCATCTATGGCTACACCTTC
TRBJ2-7 once TRBV30 - CAWSGVGVWSSYEQYF TGTGCCTGGAGTGGAGTCGGAGTGTGGAGCTCCTACGAGCAGTACTTC
TRBJ1-2 - TRBV29-1 TRBD1 CSVLGQGGGYGYTF TGCAGCGTACTGGGACAGGGAGGAGGCTATGGCTACACCTTC
TRBJ2-6 - TRBV30 TRBD1 CAWSRGDRVAGANVLTF TGTGCCTGGAGTCGCGGGGACAGGGTGGCTGGGGCCAACGTCCTGACTTTC
TRBJ2-3 - TRBV7-8 TRBD1 CASSLVKTGADTQYF TGTGCCAGCAGCTTAGTTAAGACAGGGGCAGATACGCAGTATTTT